The 5 T cell receptor beta chains below were found in one sample sequenced in a study of shared clonotypes between healthy human individuals. Naive CD8 cells lacked CD45RO and underwent positive selection for CCR7, leaving out terminally differentiated effector memory CD45RA+ cells. Using immunoSEQ multiplex PCR, the repertoire was profiled, and TCRdb retains in-frame clones only, with some absent. The sample holds about 2 million clones, just under 95% seen once. Sequenced material: naive CD8+ T cells sorted from blood. The source of these receptors is a man between 18 and 29 years old in good health.

The chain is built from TRBV5-1 and TRBJ1-4, with a possible D match to TRBD1 (6 bases). The CDR3 covers 17 residues. In germline, CDR1 is SGHRS, CDR2 YFSETQ. Trimming stripped 0 bases from V and 2 bases from J, with 14 bases between. The CDR3 loop reads CASSLEGGASTNEKLFF. CDR3 DNA sequence: TGCGCCAGCAGCTTGGAAGGGGGGGCGTCGACTAATGAAAAACTGTTTTTT.

The chain combines TRBV10-3 with TRBJ2-1, with 9 bases that match TRBD2. The V and J ends lost 0 bases and 13 bases, in that order; junction bases with no gene match: 7. Germline CDR1 ENHRY, CDR2 SYGVKD. The CDR3 contains 14 residues. The CDR3 sequence is CAISESGAGGPQFF. The CDR3 region has the DNA TGTGCCATCAGTGAGTCTGGGGCGGGGGGGCCACAGTTCTTC.

V is TRBV5-6 and J is TRBJ2-3; maybe TRBD2 (5 bases). Germline V CDR1 and CDR2: SGHDT, YYEEEE. CDR3 length: 15 amino acids. Trimming removed 2 bases from V and 3 bases from J, with 13 bases in between. CDR3 DNA sequence: TGTGCCAGCAGCTTCGGGGTAACACTTACAGATACGCAGTATTTT. It is translated as CASSFGVTLTDTQYF.

The table lists this clone with a count of one. The chain carries TRBV7-2 and TRBJ2-7, with D uncertain. The CDR3 totals 14 residues. With 2 bases removed from V and 6 bases from J, the gap between germline ends came to 14 bases. Germline V CDR1 and CDR2: SGHTA, FQGNSA. Here the CDR3 DNA reads TGTGCCAGCAGCTTACCCCCCCCGACCATCGAGCAGTACTTC. As protein: CASSLPPPTIEQYF.

This chain joins TRBV5-8 and TRBJ2-7; 9 bases line up with TRBD2. The V gene end was trimmed by 0 bases and the J gene end by 5 bases; junction bases not matched to a gene: 6. CDR3 length: 15 residues. Per the germline V gene, CDR1 is SGHTS and CDR2 is YDEGEE. The CDR3 reads CASSLEASGTHEQYF. The CDR3 bases are TGTGCCAGCAGCTTGGAGGCTAGCGGGACCCACGAGCAGTACTTC.